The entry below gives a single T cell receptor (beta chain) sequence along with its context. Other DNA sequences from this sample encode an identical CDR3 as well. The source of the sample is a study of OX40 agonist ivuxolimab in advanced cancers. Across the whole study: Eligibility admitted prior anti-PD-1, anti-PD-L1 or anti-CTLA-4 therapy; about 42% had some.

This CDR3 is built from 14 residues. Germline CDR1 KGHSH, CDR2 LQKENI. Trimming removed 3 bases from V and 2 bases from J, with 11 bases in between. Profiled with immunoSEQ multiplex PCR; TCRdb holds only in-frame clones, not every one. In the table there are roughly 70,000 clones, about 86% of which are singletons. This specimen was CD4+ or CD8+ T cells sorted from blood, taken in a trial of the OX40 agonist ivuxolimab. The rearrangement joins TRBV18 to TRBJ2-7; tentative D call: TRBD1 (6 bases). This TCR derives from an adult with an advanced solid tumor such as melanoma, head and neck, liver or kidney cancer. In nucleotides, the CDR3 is TGTGCCAGCTCACCCCCAGGGGACCCCTACGAGCAGTACTTC. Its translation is CASSPPGDPYEQYF.